This T cell receptor (beta chain) comes out of a study of vaccination and CD4 T cells after COVID-19. The wider study: The authors used overlapping spike peptides from SARS-CoV-2, HCoV-NL63, HCoV-OC43 and HCoV-229E to stimulate cells.

The treatment is: roughly 10-day PBMC culture with coronavirus spike peptide pools or control peptides (ViraFEST assay). This CDR3 comprises 13 residues. Unmatched junction bases numbered 4, after V lost 6 bases and J lost 3 bases. Germline lookup yields CDR1 MNHEY and CDR2 SVGEGT. A note on this clonotype: Its target is unknown.

Sequencing of the DNA from cultured CD4+ T cells was carried out with the Oncomine TCR Beta short-read assay. MiXCR was run by TCRdb on the PCR reads, yielding one entry per CDR3 protein. The top ten clones hold 9.5% to 13% of a sample with 15,000 to 25,000 distinct CDR3 sequences, more than 50% of them seen once. V gene TRBV6-2 or TRBV6-3 combines with J gene TRBJ1-1; 7 bases are a match to TRBD1. The sequence was collected from a human donor who had recovered from COVID-19. Sample: CD4+ T cells from blood, cultured in vitro. The CDR3 bases are TGTGCCAGCAGAACACAGGGGTACACTGAAGCTTTCTTT. This codes for CASRTQGYTEAFF.